The clone carrying this T cell receptor beta chain has a handful of counts. What it binds is not known. A sample-barcoded 5' primer and a J-beta primer mix were used in a second PCR of about 7 to 12 cycles. TCRdb ran MiXCR on the 5' RACE reads and lists one entry per CDR3 protein. The table records about 1,400,000 distinct CDR3 sequences, roughly 45% of them present only once. Germline assignment: CDR1 MGHDK and CDR2 SYGVNS. The CDR3 length is 15 residues. PBMCs numbering at least 7 million were isolated per sample. This sample was taken from a study of blood T cells in healthy people across ages. About the study: Capture via template switching afforded approximately one barcoded beta molecule per two T cells. Study outcomes and limitations: Because sorting was not performed, PBMCs prevented conclusive naive versus antigen-experienced comparison.

Sample: blood. This clonotype was sampled from a woman between 18 and 29 years old in good health. This chain joins TRBV25-1 and TRBJ2-5; TRBD1 matches at 8 bases. The closer fit of TRBJ2-7 to the DNA end suggests the J call may be wrong. CDR3 sequence: CASSGDRGPYYEQYF. The CDR3 DNA follows: TGTGCCAGCAGTGGAGACAGGGGCCCCTACTACGAGCAGTACTTC.